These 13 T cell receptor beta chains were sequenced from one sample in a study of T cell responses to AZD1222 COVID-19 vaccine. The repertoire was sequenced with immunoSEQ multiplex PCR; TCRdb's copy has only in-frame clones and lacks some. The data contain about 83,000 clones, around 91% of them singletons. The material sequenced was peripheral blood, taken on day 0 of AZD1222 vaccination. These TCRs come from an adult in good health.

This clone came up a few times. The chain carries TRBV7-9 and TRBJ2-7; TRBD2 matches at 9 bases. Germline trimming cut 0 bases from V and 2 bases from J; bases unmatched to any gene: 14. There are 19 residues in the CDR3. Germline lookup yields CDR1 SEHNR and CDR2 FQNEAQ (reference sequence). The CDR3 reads CASSLASGRGNSPTYEQYF. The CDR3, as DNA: TGTGCCAGCAGCTTAGCTAGCGGGAGAGGAAATTCCCCGACCTACGAGCAGTACTTC.

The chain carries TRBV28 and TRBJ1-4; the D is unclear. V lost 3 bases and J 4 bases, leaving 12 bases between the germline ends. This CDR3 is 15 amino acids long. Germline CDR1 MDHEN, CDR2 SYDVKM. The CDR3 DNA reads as TGTGCCAGCAGTTTGCTGTCGGCGTTTAATGAAAAACTGTTTTTT. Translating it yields CASSLLSAFNEKLFF. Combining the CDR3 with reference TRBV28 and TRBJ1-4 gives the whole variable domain DVKVTQSSRYLVKRTGEKVFLECVQDMDHENMFWYRQDPGLGLRLIYFSYDVKMKEKGDIPEGYSVSREKKERFSLILESASTNQTSMYLCASSLLSAFNEKLFFGSGTQLSVL.

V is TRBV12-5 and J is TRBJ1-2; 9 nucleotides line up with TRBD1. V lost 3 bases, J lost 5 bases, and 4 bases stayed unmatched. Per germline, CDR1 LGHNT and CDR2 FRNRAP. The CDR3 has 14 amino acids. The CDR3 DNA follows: TGTGCTAGTGGTTTCCGGGACAGGGCTTATGGCTACACCTTC. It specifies CASGFRDRAYGYTF. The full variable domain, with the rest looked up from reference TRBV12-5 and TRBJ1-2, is DARVTQTPRHKVTEMGQEVTMRCQPILGHNTVFWYRQTMMQGLELLAYFRNRAPLDDSGMPKDRFSAEMPDATLATLKIQPSEPRDSAVYFCASGFRDRAYGYTFGSGTRLTVV.

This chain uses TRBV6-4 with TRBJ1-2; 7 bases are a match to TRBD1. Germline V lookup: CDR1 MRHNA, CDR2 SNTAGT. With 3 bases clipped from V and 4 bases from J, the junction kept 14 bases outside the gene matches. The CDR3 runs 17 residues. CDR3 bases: TGTGCCAGCAGTGAAGGACCGGGACAGAGAGGGACCTATGGCTACACCTTC. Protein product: CASSEGPGQRGTYGYTF.

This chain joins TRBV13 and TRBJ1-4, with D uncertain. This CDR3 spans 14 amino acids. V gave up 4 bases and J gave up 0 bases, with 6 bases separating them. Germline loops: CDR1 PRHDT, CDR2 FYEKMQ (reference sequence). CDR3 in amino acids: CASSSYATNEKLFF. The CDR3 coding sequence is TGTGCCAGCAGCTCCTATGCAACTAATGAAAAACTGTTTTTT. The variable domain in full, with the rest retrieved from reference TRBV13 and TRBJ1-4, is AAGVIQSPRHLIKEKRETATLKCYPIPRHDTVYWYQQGPGQDPQFLISFYEKMQSDKGSIPDRFSAQQFSDYHSELNMSSLELGDSALYFCASSSYATNEKLFFGSGTQLSVL.

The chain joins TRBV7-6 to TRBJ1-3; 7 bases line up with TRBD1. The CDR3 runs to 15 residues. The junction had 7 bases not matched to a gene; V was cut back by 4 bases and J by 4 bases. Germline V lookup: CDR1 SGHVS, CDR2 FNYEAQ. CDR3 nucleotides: TGTGCCAGCAGCTCGGGTAGGGGGCTCGGAAACACCATATATTTT. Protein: CASSSGRGLGNTIYF.

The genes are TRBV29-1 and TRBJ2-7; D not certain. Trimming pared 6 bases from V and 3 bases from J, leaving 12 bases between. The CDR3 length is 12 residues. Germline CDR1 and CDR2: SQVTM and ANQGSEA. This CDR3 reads CSVIGALYEQYF. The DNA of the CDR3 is TGCAGCGTCATTGGAGCGCTCTACGAGCAGTACTTC.

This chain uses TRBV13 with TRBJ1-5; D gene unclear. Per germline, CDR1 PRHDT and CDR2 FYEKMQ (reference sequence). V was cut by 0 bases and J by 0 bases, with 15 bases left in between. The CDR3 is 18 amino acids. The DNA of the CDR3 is TGTGCCAGCAGCTTAGGCCGTGGCGGCCGATATAGCAATCAGCCCCAGCATTTT. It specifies CASSLGRGGRYSNQPQHF.

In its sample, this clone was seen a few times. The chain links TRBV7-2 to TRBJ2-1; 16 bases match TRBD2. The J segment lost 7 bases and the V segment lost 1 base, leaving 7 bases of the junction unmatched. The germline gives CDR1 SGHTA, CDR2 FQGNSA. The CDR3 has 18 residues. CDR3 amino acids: CASSLVVGLAGGTNEQFF. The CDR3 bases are TGTGCCAGCAGCTTAGTTGTGGGACTAGCGGGAGGGACGAATGAGCAGTTCTTC.

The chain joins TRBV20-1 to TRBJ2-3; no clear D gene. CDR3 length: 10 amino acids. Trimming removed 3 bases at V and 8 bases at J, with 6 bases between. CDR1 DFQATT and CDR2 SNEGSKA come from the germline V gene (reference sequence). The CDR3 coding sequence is TGCAGTGCTAGTTCGGGTACGCAGTATTTT. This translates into CSASSGTQYF.

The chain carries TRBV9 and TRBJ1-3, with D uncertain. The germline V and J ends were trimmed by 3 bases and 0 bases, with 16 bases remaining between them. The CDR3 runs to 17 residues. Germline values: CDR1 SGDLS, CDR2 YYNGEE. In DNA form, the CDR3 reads TGTGCCAGCAGCGGCGGTGGGCGGATCCTCTCTGGAAACACCATATATTTT. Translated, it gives CASSGGGRILSGNTIYF.

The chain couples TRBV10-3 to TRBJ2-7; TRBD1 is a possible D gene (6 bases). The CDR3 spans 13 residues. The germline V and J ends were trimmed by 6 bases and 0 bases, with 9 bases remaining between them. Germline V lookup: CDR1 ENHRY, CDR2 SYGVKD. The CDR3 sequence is CAISKGGSYEQYF. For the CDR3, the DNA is TGTGCCATCAGCAAAGGGGGCTCCTACGAGCAGTACTTC.

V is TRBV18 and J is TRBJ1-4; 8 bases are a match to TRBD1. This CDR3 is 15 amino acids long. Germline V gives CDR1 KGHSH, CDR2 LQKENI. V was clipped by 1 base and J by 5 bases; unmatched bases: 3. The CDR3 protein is CASSPRQGTNEKLFF. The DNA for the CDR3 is TGTGCCAGCTCACCACGACAGGGGACCAATGAAAAACTGTTTTTT.